Sequencing of this T cell receptor beta chain was carried out in a study of OX40 agonist ivuxolimab in advanced cancers. Study at large: Previous treatment with anti-PD-1, anti-PD-L1 or anti-CTLA-4 therapy was allowed; about 40% had received some.

Note on this clone: Its specificity is not known.

The study's findings and limits: Low normalized clonal expansion also occurred in some nonresponding patients. Compared with others, partial responders at 0.1-3.0 mg/kg displayed clonal expansion among the lowest. CD8+ T cells were the subset that, on average, had more expanded clones than CD4+.

V shed 4 bases and J 2 bases; nucleotides not matched to a gene: 14. Per germline, CDR1 SGHDT and CDR2 YYEEEE. The CDR3 runs 18 residues. Clones were read by immunoSEQ multiplex PCR, and TCRdb kept only the in-frame ones, dropping some. The sample holds some 50,000 clones; about four fifths are singletons and the top ten take 4.6%. This sequence joins TRBV5-6 and TRBJ2-5; 10 nucleotides line up with TRBD2. The specimen comprised CD4+ or CD8+ T cells sorted from blood, sampled in a trial of the OX40 agonist ivuxolimab. The receptor was isolated from an adult with an advanced solid tumor such as melanoma, head and neck, liver or kidney cancer. The CDR3 nucleotides are TGTGCCAGCAGCCCAGACCTAGCGGGAGAGTGGGCACAAGAGACCCAGTACTTC. This codes for CASSPDLAGEWAQETQYF. The full variable domain, rest sourced from reference TRBV5-6 and TRBJ2-5, is DAGVTQSPTHLIKTRGQQVTLRCSPKSGHDTVSWYQQALGQGPQFIFQYYEEEERQRGNFPDRFSGHQFPNYSSELNVNALLLGDSALYLCASSPDLAGEWAQETQYFGPGTRLLVL.